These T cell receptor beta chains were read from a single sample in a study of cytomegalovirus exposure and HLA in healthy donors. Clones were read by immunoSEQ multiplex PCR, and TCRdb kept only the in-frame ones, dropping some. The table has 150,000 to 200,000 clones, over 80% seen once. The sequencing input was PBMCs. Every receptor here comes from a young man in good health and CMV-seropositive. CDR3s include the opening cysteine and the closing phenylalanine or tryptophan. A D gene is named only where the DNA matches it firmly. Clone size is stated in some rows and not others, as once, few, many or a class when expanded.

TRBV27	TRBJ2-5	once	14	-	CASSSGSSQETQYF	TGTGCCAGCAGTTCCGGGAGCTCTCAAGAGACCCAGTACTTC
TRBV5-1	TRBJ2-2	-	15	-	CASSLGMRNTGELFF	TGCGCCAGCAGCTTGGGTATGAGGAACACCGGGGAGCTGTTTTTT
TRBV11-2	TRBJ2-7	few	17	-	CASSLGLQWGEPYEQYF	TGTGCCAGCAGCTTGGGTTTGCAATGGGGGGAACCCTACGAGCAGTACTTC
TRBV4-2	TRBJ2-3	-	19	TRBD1	CASSQARDRGLIPTDTQYF	TGTGCCAGCAGCCAAGCCCGGGACAGGGGGCTTATACCGACAGATACGCAGTATTTT
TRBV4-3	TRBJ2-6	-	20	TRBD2	CASSQDGRGPTHSGANVLTF	TGCGCCAGCAGCCAAGATGGGAGGGGCCCTACACACTCTGGGGCCAACGTCCTGACTTTC
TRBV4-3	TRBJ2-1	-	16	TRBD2	CASSQGYGGGYNEQFF	TGCGCCAGCAGCCAAGGGTACGGGGGGGGGTACAATGAGCAGTTCTTC
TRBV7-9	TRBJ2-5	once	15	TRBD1	CASSPRQGIQETQYF	TGTGCCAGCAGCCCCAGACAGGGTATTCAAGAGACCCAGTACTTC
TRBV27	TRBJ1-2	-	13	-	CASSPQGNYGYTF	TGTGCCAGCAGTCCCCAGGGCAACTATGGCTACACCTTC
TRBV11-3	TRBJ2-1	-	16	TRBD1	CASSSRGQEVYNEQFF	TGTGCCAGCAGCAGTCGGGGACAGGAGGTTTACAATGAGCAGTTCTTC
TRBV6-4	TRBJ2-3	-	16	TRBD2	CASSPQGTSGTDTQYF	TGTGCCAGCAGTCCCCAAGGGACTAGCGGCACAGATACGCAGTATTTT
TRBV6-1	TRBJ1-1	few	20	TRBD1	CASSEVSPQGARGRNAEAFF	TGTGCCAGCAGTGAAGTCTCGCCGCAGGGGGCGAGGGGGCGGAACGCTGAAGCTTTCTTT
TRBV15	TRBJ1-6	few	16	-	CATSRDSRADNSPLHF	TGTGCCACCAGCAGAGATTCCAGGGCGGATAATTCACCCCTCCACTTT
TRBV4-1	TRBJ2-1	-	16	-	CASSHSGSRAYNEQFF	TGCGCCAGCAGCCATAGCGGCTCCCGGGCGTACAATGAGCAGTTCTTC
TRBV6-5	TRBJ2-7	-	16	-	CASSYSTGHVPYEQYF	TGTGCCAGCAGTTACTCGACAGGACACGTCCCCTACGAGCAGTACTTC
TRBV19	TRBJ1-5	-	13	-	CASMSGGNQPQHF	TGTGCCAGTATGTCGGGGGGGAATCAGCCCCAGCATTTT
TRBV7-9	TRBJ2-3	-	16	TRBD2	CASSLGASGGTDTQYF	TGTGCCAGCAGCTTAGGCGCTAGCGGGGGCACAGATACGCAGTATTTT
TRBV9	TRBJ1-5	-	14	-	CASSAPPGNQPQHF	TGTGCCAGCAGCGCCCCCCCCGGGAATCAGCCCCAGCATTTT
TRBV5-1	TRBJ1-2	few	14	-	CASSLAGVTYGYTF	TGCGCCAGCAGCTTGGCCGGGGTAACCTATGGCTACACCTTC
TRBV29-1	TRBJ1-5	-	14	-	CSPPQGYRNQPQHF	TGCAGCCCGCCCCAGGGGTATCGCAATCAGCCCCAGCATTTT
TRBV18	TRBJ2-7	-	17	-	CASSPGAPVLSNYEQYF	TGTGCCAGCTCACCAGGAGCCCCGGTACTTTCGAACTACGAGCAGTACTTC
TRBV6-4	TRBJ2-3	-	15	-	CASKDRGASADTQYF	TGTGCCAGCAAGGATAGGGGCGCGAGTGCAGATACGCAGTATTTT
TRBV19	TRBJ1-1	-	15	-	CASSRKGGLDTEAFF	TGTGCCAGTAGTCGAAAGGGGGGGCTCGACACTGAAGCTTTCTTT
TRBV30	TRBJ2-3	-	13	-	CAWSVLRTDTQYF	TGTGCCTGGAGTGTACTCCGCACAGATACGCAGTATTTT
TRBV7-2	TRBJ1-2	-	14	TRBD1	CASSADRGDYGYTF	TGTGCCAGCAGCGCGGACAGGGGGGACTATGGCTACACCTTC
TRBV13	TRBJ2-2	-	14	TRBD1	CASSRDSFPGELFF	TGTGCCAGCAGCCGGGACAGTTTCCCCGGGGAGCTGTTTTTT
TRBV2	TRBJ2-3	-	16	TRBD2	CASRVGLAGGIDTQYF	TGTGCCAGCAGGGTAGGACTAGCGGGGGGGATAGATACGCAGTATTTT
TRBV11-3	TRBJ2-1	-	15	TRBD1	CASSLGQGSYNEQFF	TGTGCCAGCAGCTTAGGACAGGGCTCCTACAATGAGCAGTTCTTC
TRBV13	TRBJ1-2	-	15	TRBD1	CASSLAGTANYGYTF	TGTGCCAGCAGCTTAGCCGGGACAGCTAACTATGGCTACACCTTC
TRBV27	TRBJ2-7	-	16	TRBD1	CASSLEGTGGSYEQYF	TGTGCCAGCAGTTTAGAGGGGACAGGGGGTTCCTACGAGCAGTACTTC
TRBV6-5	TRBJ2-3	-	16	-	CASSYGAGVGVDTQYF	TGTGCCAGCAGTTACGGGGCAGGCGTAGGGGTGGATACGCAGTATTTT
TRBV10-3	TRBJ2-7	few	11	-	CAIDLMGEQYF	TGTGCCATCGACTTGATGGGCGAGCAGTACTTC
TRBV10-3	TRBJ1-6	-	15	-	CAVSPEGVGNSPLHF	TGTGCCGTGAGCCCAGAAGGGGTGGGGAATTCACCCCTCCACTTT
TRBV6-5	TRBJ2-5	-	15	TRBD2	CASRTSGGFQETQYF	TGTGCCAGCAGAACTAGCGGGGGGTTTCAAGAGACCCAGTACTTC
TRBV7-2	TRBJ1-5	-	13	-	CASSLDRIQPQHF	TGTGCCAGCAGCTTAGACAGAATTCAGCCCCAGCATTTT
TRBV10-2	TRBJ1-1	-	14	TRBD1	CASSGRQGKTEAFF	TGCGCCAGCAGTGGGAGACAGGGGAAAACTGAAGCTTTCTTT
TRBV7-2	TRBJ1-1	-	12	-	CASSPRQSEAFF	TGTGCCAGCAGCCCGCGACAGAGTGAAGCTTTCTTT
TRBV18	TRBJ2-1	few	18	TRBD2	CASSPPTSGGAFSNEQFF	TGTGCCAGCTCACCGCCGACTAGCGGGGGGGCCTTTAGCAATGAGCAGTTCTTC
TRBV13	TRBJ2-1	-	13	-	CASSPDRSDEQFF	TGTGCCAGCAGCCCCGACCGCAGCGATGAGCAGTTCTTC
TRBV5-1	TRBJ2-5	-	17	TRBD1	CASSYLPPDRGQETQYF	TGCGCCAGCAGCTATCTACCTCCGGACAGGGGCCAAGAGACCCAGTACTTC
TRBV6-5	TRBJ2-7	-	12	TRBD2	CASSFGLGEQYF	TGTGCCAGCAGTTTCGGACTAGGCGAGCAGTACTTC
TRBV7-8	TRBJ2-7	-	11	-	CASTVGVEQYF	TGTGCCAGCACCGTAGGGGTCGAGCAGTACTTC
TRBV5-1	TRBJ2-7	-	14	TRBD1	CASSLRQGEYEQYF	TGCGCCAGCAGCTTAAGACAGGGCGAGTACGAGCAGTACTTC
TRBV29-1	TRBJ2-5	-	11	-	CSVVRGETQYF	TGCAGCGTTGTTAGGGGAGAGACCCAGTACTTC
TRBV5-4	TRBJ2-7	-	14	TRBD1	CASSSETGSYEQYF	TGTGCCAGCAGCTCTGAGACAGGGTCGTACGAGCAGTACTTC
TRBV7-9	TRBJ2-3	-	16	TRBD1	CASSSTRQGGTDTQYF	TGTGCCAGCAGCTCAACTAGACAGGGGGGCACAGATACGCAGTATTTT
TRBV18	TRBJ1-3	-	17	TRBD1	CASSPRPQGSSGNTIYF	TGTGCCAGCTCACCACGGCCACAGGGGTCCTCTGGAAACACCATATATTTT
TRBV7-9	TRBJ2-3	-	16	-	CASSLGAGYVPDTQYF	TGTGCCAGCAGCTTAGGGGCAGGATACGTACCAGATACGCAGTATTTT
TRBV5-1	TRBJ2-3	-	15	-	CASSVTGGGADTQYF	TGCGCCAGCAGCGTTACAGGGGGAGGGGCAGATACGCAGTATTTT
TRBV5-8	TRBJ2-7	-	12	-	CASSSGWTEQYF	TGTGCCAGCAGCTCGGGGTGGACCGAGCAGTACTTC
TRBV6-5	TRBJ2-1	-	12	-	CASSRLDNEQFF	TGTGCCAGCAGCAGACTAGACAATGAGCAGTTCTTC
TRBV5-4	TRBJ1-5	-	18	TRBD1	CASSLGGDRGRGNQPQHF	TGTGCCAGCAGCTTGGGGGGGGACAGGGGGCGGGGAAATCAGCCCCAGCATTTT
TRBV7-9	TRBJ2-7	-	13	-	CASLSDLDYEQYF	TGTGCCAGCCTCAGCGACCTCGACTACGAGCAGTACTTC
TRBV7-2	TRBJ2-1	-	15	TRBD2	CASRWTSGDYNEQFF	TGTGCCAGCAGGTGGACTAGCGGGGATTACAATGAGCAGTTCTTC
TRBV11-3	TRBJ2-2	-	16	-	CASSSRGRGNTGELFF	TGTGCCAGCAGCTCCCGGGGCAGGGGGAACACCGGGGAGCTGTTTTTT